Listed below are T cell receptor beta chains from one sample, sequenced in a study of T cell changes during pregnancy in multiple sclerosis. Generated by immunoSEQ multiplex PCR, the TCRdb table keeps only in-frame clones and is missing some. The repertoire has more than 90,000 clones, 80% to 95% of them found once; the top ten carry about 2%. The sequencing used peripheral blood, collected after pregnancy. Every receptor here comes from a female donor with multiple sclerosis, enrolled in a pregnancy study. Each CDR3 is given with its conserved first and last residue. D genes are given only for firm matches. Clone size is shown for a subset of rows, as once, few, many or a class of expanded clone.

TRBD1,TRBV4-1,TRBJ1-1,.,CASSQDNRGLETEAFF,TGCGCCAGCAGCCAAGATAACAGGGGATTGGAGACTGAAGCTTTCTTT
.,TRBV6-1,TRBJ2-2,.,CASSRSGVNTGELFF,TGTGCCAGCAGTCGCAGCGGAGTTAACACCGGGGAGCTGTTTTTT
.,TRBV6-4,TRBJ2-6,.,CASSHSAGSGANVLTF,TGTGCCAGCAGTCATAGTGCGGGCTCTGGGGCCAACGTCCTGACTTTC
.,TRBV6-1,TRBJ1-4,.,CASSVYFGEKLFF,TGTGCCAGCAGTGTCTACTTTGGTGAAAAACTGTTTTTT
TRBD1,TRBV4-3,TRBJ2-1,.,CASSQDRGQGRNEQFF,TGCGCCAGCAGCCAAGATAGAGGACAGGGAAGGAATGAGCAGTTCTTC
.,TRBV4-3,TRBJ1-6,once,CASSKTKENSPLHF,TGCGCCAGCAGCAAAACTAAGGAGAATTCACCCCTCCACTTT
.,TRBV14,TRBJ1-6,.,CASSQAGVALHF,TGTGCCAGCAGCCAAGCGGGTGTGGCCCTCCACTTT
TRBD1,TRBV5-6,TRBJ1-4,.,CASSLKPGQVNEKLFF,TGTGCCAGCAGCTTAAAGCCGGGACAGGTGAATGAAAAACTGTTTTTT
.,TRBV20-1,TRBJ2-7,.,CSATIAAEQYF,TGCAGTGCTACGATCGCGGCCGAGCAGTACTTC
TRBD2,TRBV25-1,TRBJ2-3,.,CASSDSGRTDTQYF,TGTGCCAGCAGTGACAGCGGGAGAACAGATACGCAGTATTTT
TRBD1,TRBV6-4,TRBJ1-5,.,CASKVRGPFGNQPQHF,TGTGCCAGCAAAGTAAGGGGGCCCTTCGGCAATCAGCCCCAGCATTTT
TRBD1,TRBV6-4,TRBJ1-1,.,CASSDSYGTGANTEAFF,TGTGCCAGCAGTGACTCGTACGGTACAGGGGCGAACACTGAAGCTTTCTTT
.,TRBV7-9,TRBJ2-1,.,CASSLAILFGSSGDNEQFF,TGTGCCAGCAGCTTAGCCATCCTTTTCGGGTCCTCAGGGGACAATGAGCAGTTCTTC
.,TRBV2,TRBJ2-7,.,CASSDRSLYEQYF,TGTGCCAGCAGTGACAGGTCCCTCTACGAGCAGTACTTC
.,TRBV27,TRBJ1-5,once,CASSLGLSNQPQHF,TGTGCCAGCAGTTTAGGACTTTCAAATCAGCCCCAGCATTTT
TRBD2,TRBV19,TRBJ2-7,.,CASSMGGNLIEQYF,TGTGCCAGTAGTATGGGAGGGAACCTAATCGAGCAGTACTTC
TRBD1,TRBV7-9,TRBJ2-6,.,CASSPGQGAGANVLTF,TGTGCCAGCAGCCCGGGACAGGGGGCTGGGGCCAACGTCCTGACTTTC
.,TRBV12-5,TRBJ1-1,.,CASGFLIEAETPGGVNTEAFF,TGTGCTAGTGGTTTCCTAATCGAGGCGGAGACTCCGGGAGGGGTGAACACTGAAGCTTTCTTT
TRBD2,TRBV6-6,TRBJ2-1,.,CASILAGGGHEQFF,TGTGCCAGCATACTAGCGGGAGGTGGCCATGAGCAGTTCTTC
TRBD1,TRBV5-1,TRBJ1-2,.,CASSSGQGGKGYGYTF,TGCGCCAGCAGCTCGGGACAGGGGGGAAAGGGCTATGGCTACACCTTC
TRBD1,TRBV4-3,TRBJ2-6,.,CASSQRQGWANVLTF,TGCGCCAGCAGCCAACGACAGGGGTGGGCCAACGTCCTGACTTTC
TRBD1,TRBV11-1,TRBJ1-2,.,CASSLGQGKHYTF,TGTGCCAGCAGCCTCGGACAGGGGAAACACTACACCTTC
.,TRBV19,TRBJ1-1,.,CASSLVWQGGTEAFF,TGTGCCAGTAGCTTGGTTTGGCAGGGCGGTACTGAAGCTTTCTTT
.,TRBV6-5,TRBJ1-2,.,CASSYLERNGYTF,TGTGCCAGCAGTTACTTGGAGCGGAATGGCTACACCTTC
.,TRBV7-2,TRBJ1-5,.,CASSLARQNQPQHF,TGTGCCAGCAGCTTAGCGCGGCAAAATCAGCCCCAGCATTTT
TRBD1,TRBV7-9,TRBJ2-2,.,CASALRGTGDFSNTGELFF,TGTGCCAGCGCGCTTCGGGGGACAGGCGATTTTTCGAACACCGGGGAGCTGTTTTTT
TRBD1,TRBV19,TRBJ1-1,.,CASRRQGLYTEAFF,TGTGCCAGTAGGCGACAGGGCTTGTACACTGAAGCTTTCTTT
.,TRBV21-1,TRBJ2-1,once,CASTNGLAGVVYNEQFF,TGTGCCAGCACCAACGGACTAGCGGGAGTAGTCTACAATGAGCAGTTCTTC
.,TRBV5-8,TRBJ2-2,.,CASRGVIHVGELFF,TGTGCCAGCAGGGGAGTTATACACGTCGGGGAGCTGTTTTTT
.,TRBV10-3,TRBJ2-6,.,CAINNGAGGANVLTF,TGTGCCATCAACAACGGGGCGGGGGGGGCCAACGTCCTGACTTTC